This is a list of T cell receptor beta chains from one sample in a study of T-cell reconstitution after alpha-beta-depleted transplantation in children. From the PCR reads, TCRdb called clonotypes with MiXCR, one entry per CDR3 protein. The table records approximately 230,000 distinct CDR3 sequences, about 23% of them present only once. Here the sequenced sample was PBMCs, taken before TCRalphabeta/CD19-depleted stem cell transplant. These receptors all stem from a girl aged 2 to 10 with Fanconi anemia, due to receive a stem cell transplant. The CDR3 runs from the conserved cysteine through the conserved F or W.

V | CDR3
TRBV7-3 | CASSLLAGTPTEQFF
TRBV29-1 | CSDLTAYNEQFF
TRBV11-3 | CASSLRGRAIDTQYF
TRBV21-1 | CASSKLAGDNEQFF
TRBV20-1 | CSAPTATGHYGYTF
TRBV2 | CASSPWASGGYEQYF
TRBV29-1 | CSVYRLYNEQFF
TRBV29-1 | CSVGDGLAKNIQYF
TRBV6-5 | CASSYGSGGYTF
TRBV12-3/TRBV12-4 | CASSLNSANTEAFF
TRBV7-9 | CASSLEQGPYEQYF
TRBV25-1 | CASSEGTVLSGANVLTF
TRBV6-4 | CASTSLVTDTQYF
TRBV15 | CATSRILLGLNEQFF
TRBV27 | CASSLWTAGELFF
TRBV2 | CASTRPGRQETQYF
TRBV12-3/TRBV12-4 | CASRGSYGYTF
TRBV12-3/TRBV12-4 | CASNPGRSADTQYF
TRBV20-1 | CSARVEYEQYF
TRBV20-1 | CSARDRGAAFF
TRBV29-1 | CSVGGGLDRDTQYF
TRBV28 | CASSQQGGGTDTQYF
TRBV12-3/TRBV12-4 | CASSFRQGRVYEQYF
TRBV25-1 | CASSLLLGSYNEQFF
TRBV11-2 | CASSLDTRTGVRTDTQYF
TRBV12-3/TRBV12-4 | CASSIVVGELFF
TRBV13 | CASSPRLVAVSSYEQYF
TRBV30 | CAWSVSSADTQYF
TRBV4-2 | CASSQDWGPSSYEQYF
TRBV7-2 | CASSPIRISGGYEETQYF
TRBV29-1 | CSVVEGGPYEQYF
TRBV7-2 | CASSSWYSQETQYF
TRBV5-5 | CASREGLADSYEQYF
TRBV20-1 | CSARVTGQGRVNQPQHF
TRBV7-3 | CASSFLAGGVTGELFF
TRBV20-1 | CSARSTLEQYF
TRBV11-2 | CASSLSTSGGGTDTQYF
TRBV20-1 | CSASTHEQFF
TRBV14 | CASSQEEKLAGTYEQYF
TRBV7-9 | CASRKIGPLNYGYTF
TRBV12-3/TRBV12-4 | CASSLATGGNQTQHF
TRBV7-9 | CASRGTDRGNSPLHF
TRBV20-1 | CSAREDTINQPQHF
TRBV7-9 | CASSHAYEQYF
TRBV29-1 | CSVETDWGTEAFF
TRBV20-1 | CSASGDEQYF
TRBV5-1 | CASSLVSTYEQYF
TRBV7-2 | CASSLVGLAGAGELFF
TRBV20-1 | CSARDPFTATNEKLFF
TRBV29-1 | CSVEEGNSF
TRBV7-9 | CASSLSGGMNTEAFF
TRBV5-1 | CASAKDSLYQETQYF
TRBV6-2/TRBV6-3 | CASSYGIAGGISTDTQYF